There are a few counts of the clone carrying this TCR beta chain. Its antigen remains unknown. In TCRdb, the 5' RACE reads were re-called with MiXCR into one record per CDR3 protein. Of about 110,000 distinct CDR3 sequences listed, 15% to 20% are singletons. The trim removed 5 bases at V and 4 bases at J, leaving 12 bases unmatched. The CDR3 extends over 16 amino acids. CDR1 and CDR2 (germline): SEHNR, FQNEAQ (reference sequence). This sample stems from a study of T-cell memory formation after mild COVID-19. Study results and caveats: Memory from before infection featured some responding clones, which suggests cross-reactive memory joined.

The V call is TRBV7-9, the J call TRBJ2-7, with TRBD2 identical over 9 bases. Sequencing was performed on PBMCs or a T cell subset sorted from them (not recorded which). This receptor was taken from an adult woman who had mild COVID-19 (a few samples of this study predate the infection). Cell type and time point are not known. The CDR3 coding sequence is TGTGCCAGCAGCCACGCTGAAGCGGGGGGCCGGTACGAGCAGTACTTC. Its protein product is CASSHAEAGGRYEQYF.